A single sample gave rise to the 20 T cell receptor beta chains below, sequenced in a study of Graves' ophthalmopathy and Graves' hyperthyroidism. Using RNA transcripts, the TCR beta CDR3 regions were amplified. HTBI-primed first-round RT-PCR preceded second-round multiplex PCR. One entry per CDR3 protein, called by TCRdb with MiXCR from the multiplex PCR reads. The sample lists about 660,000 distinct CDR3 sequences, over 40% occurring once. The material sequenced was peripheral blood. The origin of the receptors is an adult man with Graves' ophthalmopathy.

The sample holds many counts of this clonotype. The chain joins TRBV11-2 to TRBJ1-6, with D unclear. The CDR3 spans 16 residues. V was shortened by 2 bases and J by 8 bases, with 16 bases between the two germline ends. Germline CDR1 SGHAT, CDR2 FQNNGV. Here the CDR3 reads CASSLRSPPRDSPLHF. The CDR3 region has the DNA TGTGCCAGCAGCTTACGTTCCCCCCCTAGGGATTCACCCCTCCACTTT. Filled out from reference TRBV11-2 and TRBJ1-6, the complete variable domain reads EAGVAQSPRYKIIEKRQSVAFWCNPISGHATLYWYQQILGQGPKLLIQFQNNGVVDDSQLPKDRFSAERLKGVDSTLKIQPAKLEDSAVYLCASSLRSPPRDSPLHFGNGTRLTVT.

This clonotype was counted many times. CDR3 coding DNA: TGTGCCACCAGCAAGGCGGGCGCGGGAACTGAAGCTTTCTTT. Its protein product is CATSKAGAGTEAFF. The chain carries TRBV24-1 and TRBJ1-1; D remains unclear. This CDR3 comprises 14 residues. Germline V CDR1 and CDR2: KGHDR, SFDVKD. The ends were cut back, 7 bases at V and 5 bases at J, with 16 bases in the middle.

This chain connects TRBV7-3 to TRBJ1-6, with 7 bases fitting TRBD1. This CDR3 is built from 19 residues. Germline V CDR1 and CDR2: SGHTA, FQGTGA. V trimming: 4 bases; J trimming: 8 bases; junction bases outside the gene matches: 20. The CDR3 DNA reads TGTGCCAGCAGCTCAGGAGAGGGCTTAAGCGACAGGGCAGATTCACCCCTCCACTTT. The encoded protein is CASSSGEGLSDRADSPLHF.

This chain uses TRBV6-1 with TRBJ1-2; D is unclear. Germline CDR1 and CDR2: MNHNS and SASEGT. The CDR3 has 11 amino acids. V was trimmed by 7 bases and J by 12 bases, leaving 15 bases between them. Here the CDR3 DNA reads TGTGCCAGCAAAGCCTTATCTGGAAACACCTTC. Protein: CASKALSGNTF.

The chain employs TRBV25-1 and TRBJ1-4, with a possible D match to TRBD1 (5 bases). The length of the CDR3 is 16 residues. V lost 4 bases to trimming and J lost 5 bases, with 17 bases between them. Germline CDR1 is MGHDK and CDR2 is SYGVNS. CDR3 nucleotides: TGTGCCAGCAGTGCAGGGTACGAGACGGTCAATGAAAAACTGTTTTTT. Protein product: CASSAGYETVNEKLFF.

This clonotype was seen at least ten times. This sequence joins TRBV10-3 and TRBJ2-2, with D possibly being TRBD1 (5 bases). V lost 10 bases and J 3 bases, leaving 15 bases between the germline ends. Germline assignment: CDR1 ENHRY and CDR2 SYGVKD. This CDR3 spans 14 amino acids. The CDR3 loop is CATRSQGDTGELFF. In DNA form, the CDR3 reads TGTGCCACCCGCTCCCAAGGGGACACCGGGGAGCTGTTTTTT.

The chain has TRBV25-1 and TRBJ2-7, with TRBD1 matching over 11 bases. The junction had 3 bases not matched to a gene; V was cut back by 2 bases and J by 6 bases. CDR1 is MGHDK and CDR2 is SYGVNS in the germline V gene. The CDR3 runs to 14 residues. CDR3 DNA: TGTGCCAGCAGTGAACCGGGACAGGGGGTCGAGCAGTACTTC. It yields the protein CASSEPGQGVEQYF.

This clonotype was detected many times. The rearrangement uses TRBV10-3 and TRBJ2-7; D gene uncertain. The CDR3 covers 13 residues. V gave up 4 bases and J gave up 0 bases, with 7 bases separating them. Germline CDR1 and CDR2: ENHRY and SYGVKD. CDR3: CAISGDNSYEQYF. In DNA form, the CDR3 reads TGTGCCATCAGTGGCGACAACTCCTACGAGCAGTACTTC.

This clonotype occurred many times. V is TRBV19 and J is TRBJ1-2; perhaps TRBD1 as D (6 bases). The V end was cut by 5 bases, the J end by 2 bases, with 15 bases between. The germline V gene encodes CDR1 LNHDA and CDR2 SQIVND (reference sequence). The CDR3 is made up of 15 amino acids. CDR3: CASSARQDANYGYTF. The DNA for the CDR3 is TGTGCCAGTAGTGCGAGACAGGACGCAAACTATGGCTACACCTTC.

This clonotype occurred many times. J is TRBJ2-2 and V is TRBV2, with a possible D match to TRBD2 (5 bases). Germline lookup yields CDR1 SNHLY and CDR2 FYNNEI. This CDR3 contains 14 residues. Trimming cost V 6 bases and J 6 bases, with 14 bases left between them. The CDR3 sequence is CASRPGSEAGELFF. The CDR3 nucleotides are TGTGCCAGCAGGCCCGGATCGGAGGCCGGGGAGCTGTTTTTT. Complete variable domain (other parts from reference TRBV2 and TRBJ2-2): EPEVTQTPSHQVTQMGQEVILRCVPISNHLYFYWYRQILGQKVEFLVSFYNNEISEKSEIFDDQFSVERPDGSNFTLKIRSTKLEDSAMYFCASRPGSEAGELFFGEGSRLTVL.

This rearrangement joins TRBV15 to TRBJ2-7; TRBD1 agrees at 10 bases. There are 16 residues in the CDR3. Germline CDR1 is LNHNV and CDR2 is YYDKDF (reference sequence). V was clipped by 2 bases and J by 3 bases; unmatched bases: 7. This CDR3 reads CATSRPGTGADYEQYF. Written as DNA, the CDR3 is TGTGCCACCAGCAGACCCGGGACAGGGGCTGACTACGAGCAGTACTTC.

The V and J genes are TRBV9 and TRBJ1-5; TRBD1 matches at 7 bases. Trimming cost V 5 bases and J 6 bases; bases outside gene matches: 11. This CDR3 has 15 residues. Germline CDR1 SGDLS, CDR2 YYNGEE. The DNA of the CDR3 is TGTGCCAGCAGTGCGGTGGGACAGATGGCTCAGCCCCAGCATTTT. This sequence encodes CASSAVGQMAQPQHF.

This clonotype showed up many times. The chain links TRBV15 to TRBJ2-7; 11 nucleotides align to TRBD2. Germline CDR1 is LNHNV and CDR2 is YYDKDF (reference sequence). The CDR3 is 17 residues long. Trimming cost V 1 base and J 1 base; bases outside gene matches: 6. The DNA of the CDR3 is TGTGCCACCAGCAGAGCCAGACTAGCGGGGAGTTCCTACGAGCAGTACTTC. Protein product: CATSRARLAGSSYEQYF. The entire variable domain, with the rest obtained from reference TRBV15 and TRBJ2-7, is as follows: DAMVIQNPRYQVTQFGKPVTLSCSQTLNHNVMYWYQQKSSQAPKLLFHYYDKDFNNEADTPDNFQSRRPNTSFCFLDIRSPGLGDTAMYLCATSRARLAGSSYEQYFGPGTRLTVT.

This chain uses TRBV2 with TRBJ2-2, with D possibly being TRBD2 (5 bases). Trimming took off 4 bases at V and 6 bases at J, with 12 bases between the two ends. This CDR3 contains 14 residues. CDR1 is SNHLY and CDR2 is FYNNEI in the germline V gene. CDR3 nucleotide sequence: TGTGCCAGCAGTGGCGAGGGAGAGGCCGGGGAGCTGTTTTTT. This translates into CASSGEGEAGELFF.

This clonotype was counted at least ten times. DNA for the CDR3: TGTGCCAGCAGCTCATCCGACAGGGTGATGAACACTGAAGCTTTCTTT. Translation: CASSSSDRVMNTEAFF. The genes are TRBV7-8 and TRBJ1-1; 7 bases match TRBD1. CDR3 length: 16 residues. The germline V gene has CDR1 SGHVS and CDR2 FQNEAQ. Unmatched junction bases numbered 8, after V lost 4 bases and J lost 0 bases.

Comments on this clonotype: This may come from a read error, since a much larger clone is one base off. The chain is built from TRBV7-9 and TRBJ1-1; no clear D gene. Germline V gene lookup returns CDR1 SEHNR and CDR2 FQNEAQ (reference sequence). The CDR3 loop spans 12 amino acids. CDR3: CASSLESSGAYF. The CDR3 DNA is TGTGCCAGCAGCTTAGAGAGCAGTGGAGCTTACTTT.

In regard to this clonotype: At one end the junction does not follow the germline gene, possibly because of a read error. The chain couples TRBV10-3 to TRBJ2-2; 12 nucleotides line up with TRBD2. CDR3 length: 18 residues. Germline CDR1 and CDR2: ENHRY and SYGVKD. The CDR3 DNA is TGTGCCAGCAGTTACTCGGGGCTAGCGGGGGGGCCAGTCGGGGAGCTGTTTTTT. It specifies CASSYSGLAGGPVGELFF.

Turning to this clonotype: This may stem from a read error, because a much larger clone lies one nucleotide away. V usage is TRBV29-1 and J usage is TRBJ2-3; TRBD1 aligns across 8 bases. Per germline, CDR1 SQVTM and CDR2 ANQGSEA. The CDR3 totals 13 residues. The CDR3 reads CSVEETGADAQYF. CDR3 DNA sequence: TGCAGCGTTGAAGAGACAGGGGCAGATGCGCAGTATTTT.

The chain uses TRBV10-3 and TRBJ1-4, with D uncertain. Trimming left V 7 bases short and J 2 bases short, with 2 bases between. The CDR3 spans 11 residues. Germline V gene data show CDR1 as ENHRY and CDR2 as SYGVKD. The CDR3 region has the DNA TGTGCCATCACGACTAATGAAAAACTGTTTTTT. Protein product: CAITTNEKLFF.

Ten or more counts support this clonotype. The gene calls are TRBV7-8 and TRBJ1-1; 8 bases agree with TRBD1. J lost 2 bases, V lost 1 base, and 9 bases had no gene match. CDR3 length: 17 residues. The germline CDR1 and CDR2 sequences are SGHVS and FQNEAQ. The CDR3 here is CASSLGLFRGPNTEAFF. CDR3 nucleotide sequence: TGTGCCAGCAGCTTAGGACTTTTCAGGGGGCCTAACACTGAAGCTTTCTTT.